Detailed here is one T cell receptor beta chain. It lacks a known antigen. No base-level quality is on record; no much larger clone is a single base apart. These data are taken from a study of T-cell reconstitution after alpha-beta-depleted transplantation in children (dated by TCRdb to about 2016). Some background on the complete study: Using TCR repertoire profiling, the study followed T-cell immune reconstitution in a quantitative way in children after TCRalphabeta/CD19-depleted allogeneic hematopoietic cell transplantation. Here is what the overall study found, with its caveats: In some patients, high TCRbeta diversity at day 60 was attributed to recipient T cells and intrathymic progenitors that had survived conditioning. The frequencies of hyperexpanded clones fell over the following months, and after one year, T-cell counts and TCRbeta diversity were mostly attributed to newly produced T cells. About two months after transplant, the apparently early recovery of alphabetaT-cell counts reportedly depended on just several hundred clones that had expanded rapidly and came from non-depleted graft cells.

V is pared back by 0 bases and J by 2 bases, with 11 bases lying between the germline termini. The CDR3 numbers 14 residues from cysteine through phenylalanine. The read is trimmed to its CDR3 DNA, 42 bases read in frame from base 1. Via the germline V gene (reference sequence), CDR1 is GTSNPN and CDR2 SVGIG. Preparation of the library involved PCR. Reads for this sample came from an Illumina HiSeq 2500. TCR libraries were prepared with molecular barcoding, using unique molecular identifiers to normalize TCRbeta repertoire quantification. TCRdb reworked the public reads: Q25 trimming with fastp, MiXCR clone assembly, productive beta chains retained. When rows share a CDR3 protein, they turn into one entry using the most common DNA and genes. Present in this sample are about 980,000 distinct CDR3 sequences, roughly 29% of which were seen just once. Approximately 30% of the sample is held by the ten biggest clonotypes.

The treatment or condition label on this specimen signifies: allogeneic hematopoietic cell transplantation with graft depleted of TCRalphabeta T cells and CD19 B cells. The transplant recipients were children given TCRalphabeta/CD19-depleted allogeneic hematopoietic cell grafts. The clonotype comes from a boy in the first two years of life who had a stem cell transplant for SCID, so the T cells may come from the graft donor. The material was PBMCs, mostly from graft donor cells, obtained 360 days after TCRalphabeta/CD19-depleted stem cell transplant. The chain is made from TRBV30 and TRBJ2-7; no D gene is confidently identified. In nucleotide form, the sequence is TGTGCCTGGAGTGTACGGGCGCTTACCTACGAGCAGTACTTC. It translates to CAWSVRALTYEQYF. Supplemented by the reference TRBV30 and TRBJ2-7 proteins around the CDR3, the complete variable domain is SQTIHQWPATLVQPVGSPLSLECTVEGTSNPNLYWYRQAAGRGLQLLFYSVGIGQISSEVPQNLSASRPQDRQFILSSKKLLLSDSGFYLCAWSVRALTYEQYFGPGTRLTVT.